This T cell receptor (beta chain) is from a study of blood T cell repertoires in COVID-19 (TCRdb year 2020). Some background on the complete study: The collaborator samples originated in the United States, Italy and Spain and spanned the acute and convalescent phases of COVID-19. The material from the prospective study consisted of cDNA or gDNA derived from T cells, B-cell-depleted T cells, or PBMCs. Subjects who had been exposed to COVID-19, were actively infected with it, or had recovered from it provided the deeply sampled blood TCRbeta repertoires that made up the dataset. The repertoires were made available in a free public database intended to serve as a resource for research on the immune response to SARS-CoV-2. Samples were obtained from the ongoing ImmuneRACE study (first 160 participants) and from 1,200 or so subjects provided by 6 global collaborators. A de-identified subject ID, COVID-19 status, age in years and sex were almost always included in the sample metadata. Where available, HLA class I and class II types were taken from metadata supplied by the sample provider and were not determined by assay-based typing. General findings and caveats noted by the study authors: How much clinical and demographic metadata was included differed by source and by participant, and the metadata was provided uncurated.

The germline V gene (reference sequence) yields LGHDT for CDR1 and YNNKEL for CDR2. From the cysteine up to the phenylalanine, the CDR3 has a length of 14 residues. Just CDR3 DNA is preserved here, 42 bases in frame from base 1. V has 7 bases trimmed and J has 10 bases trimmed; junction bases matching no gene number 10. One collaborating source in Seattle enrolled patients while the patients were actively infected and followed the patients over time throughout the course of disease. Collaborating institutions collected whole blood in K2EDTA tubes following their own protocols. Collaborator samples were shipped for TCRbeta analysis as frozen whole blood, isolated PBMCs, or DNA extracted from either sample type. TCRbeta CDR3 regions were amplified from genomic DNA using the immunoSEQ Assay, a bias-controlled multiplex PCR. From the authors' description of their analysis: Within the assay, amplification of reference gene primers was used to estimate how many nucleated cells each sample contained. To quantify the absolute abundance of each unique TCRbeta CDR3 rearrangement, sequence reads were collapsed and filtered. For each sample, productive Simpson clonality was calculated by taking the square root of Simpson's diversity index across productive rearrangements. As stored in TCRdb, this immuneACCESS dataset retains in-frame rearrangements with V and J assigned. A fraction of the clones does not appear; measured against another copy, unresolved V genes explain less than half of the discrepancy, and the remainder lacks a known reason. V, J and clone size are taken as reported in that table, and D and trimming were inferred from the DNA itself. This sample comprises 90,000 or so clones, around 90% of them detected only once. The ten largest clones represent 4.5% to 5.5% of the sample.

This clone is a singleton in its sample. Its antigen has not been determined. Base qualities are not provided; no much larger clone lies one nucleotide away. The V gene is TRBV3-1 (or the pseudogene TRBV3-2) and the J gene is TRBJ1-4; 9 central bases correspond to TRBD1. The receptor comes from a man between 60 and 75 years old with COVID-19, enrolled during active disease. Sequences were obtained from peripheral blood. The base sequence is TGTGCCAGCACCCCGGGGACAGGGAGTAGAAAACTGTTTTTT. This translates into CASTPGTGSRKLFF.